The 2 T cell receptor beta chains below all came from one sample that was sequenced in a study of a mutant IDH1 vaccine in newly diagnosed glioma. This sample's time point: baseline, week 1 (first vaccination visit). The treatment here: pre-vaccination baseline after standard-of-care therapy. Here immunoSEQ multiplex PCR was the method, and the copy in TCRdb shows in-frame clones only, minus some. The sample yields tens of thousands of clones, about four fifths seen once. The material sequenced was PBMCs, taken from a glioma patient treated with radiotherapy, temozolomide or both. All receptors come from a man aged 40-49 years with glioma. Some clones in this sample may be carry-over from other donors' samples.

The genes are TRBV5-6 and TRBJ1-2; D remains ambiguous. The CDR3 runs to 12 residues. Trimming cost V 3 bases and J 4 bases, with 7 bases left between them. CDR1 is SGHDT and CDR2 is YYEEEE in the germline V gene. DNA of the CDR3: TGTGCCAGCAGCTCAGAGACCTATGGCTACACCTTC. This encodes CASSSETYGYTF.

CDR3 region: CAWSGGGGRANSPLHF. The CDR3 DNA sequence: TGTGCCTGGAGTGGTGGAGGGGGGCGGGCTAATTCACCCCTCCACTTT. The chain employs TRBV30 and TRBJ1-6; D is possibly TRBD1 (6 bases). CDR3 size: 16 residues. V was pared by 1 base and J by 6 bases, with 16 bases between. CDR1 is GTSNPN, CDR2 SVGIG, per germline (reference sequence). Full variable domain (rest looked up from reference TRBV30 and TRBJ1-6): SQTIHQWPATLVQPVGSPLSLECTVEGTSNPNLYWYRQAAGRGLQLLFYSVGIGQISSEVPQNLSASRPQDRQFILSSKKLLLSDSGFYLCAWSGGGGRANSPLHFGNGTRLTVT.